This T cell receptor (beta chain) originates from a study of T cells expressing NK-cell markers. Study as a whole: Investigators obtained TCR beta repertoires from sorted CD3+CD56+NKG2C+, CD3+CD56+NKG2C- and CD3+CD56-NKG2C+ T cells.

TCRdb reprocessed the 5' RACE reads and keeps a single row for each CDR3 protein, giving no DNA. This table lists about 460,000 distinct CDR3 sequences. The CDR3 extends over 14 amino acids. The germline CDR1 and CDR2 sequences are SGHDT and YYEEEE. In the case of this clonotype: Antigen specificity is unknown.

The study, taken as a whole, reports: Similarly, these clonotypes led the CD3+CD56-NKG2C+ fraction as well in several donors. Of CD8+ T cells, about 1.0-8% belonged to dominant NKG2C+ clonotypes in more than five donors.

J is TRBJ1-6 and V is TRBV5-6; TCRdb's D gene call, TRBD1, goes unchecked for lack of DNA. This clonotype originated in a woman in her 50s in good health. Sample: blood T cells: a sorted CD56 or NKG2C T cell subset, CD4+ or CD8+ T cells, or bulk PBMC T cells (not recorded which). CDR3 residues: CASSLDDRGSPLHF.